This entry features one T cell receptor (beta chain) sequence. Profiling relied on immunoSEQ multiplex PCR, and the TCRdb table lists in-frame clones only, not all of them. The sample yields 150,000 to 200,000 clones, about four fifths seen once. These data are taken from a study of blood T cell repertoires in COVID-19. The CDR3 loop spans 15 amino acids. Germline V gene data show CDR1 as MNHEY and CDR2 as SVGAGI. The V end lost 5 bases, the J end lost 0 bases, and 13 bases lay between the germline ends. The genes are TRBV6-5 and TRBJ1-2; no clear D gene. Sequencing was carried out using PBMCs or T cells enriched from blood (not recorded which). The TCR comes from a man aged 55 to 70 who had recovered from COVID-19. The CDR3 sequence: CASSPYDNANYGYTF. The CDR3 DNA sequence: TGTGCCAGCAGTCCCTATGACAACGCTAACTATGGCTACACCTTC.